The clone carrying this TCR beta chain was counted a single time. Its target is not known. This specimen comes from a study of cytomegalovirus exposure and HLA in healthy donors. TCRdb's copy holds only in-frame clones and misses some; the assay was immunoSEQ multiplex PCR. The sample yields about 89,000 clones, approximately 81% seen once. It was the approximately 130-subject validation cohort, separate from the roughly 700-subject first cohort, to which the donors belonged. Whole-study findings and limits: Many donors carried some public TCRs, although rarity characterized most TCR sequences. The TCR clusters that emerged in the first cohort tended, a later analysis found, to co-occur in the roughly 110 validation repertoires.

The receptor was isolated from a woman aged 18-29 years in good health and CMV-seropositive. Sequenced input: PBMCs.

This CDR3 is CASSRGGSKYF. The CDR3 bases are TGTGCCAGCAGCCGGGGGGGGTCCAAGTACTTC. The chain couples TRBV6-1 to TRBJ2-7, with 8 bases that match TRBD2. This CDR3 spans 11 amino acids. Germline trimming cut 6 bases from V and 11 bases from J; bases unmatched to any gene: 6. Germline CDR1 is MNHNS and CDR2 is SASEGT.